This T cell receptor (beta chain) emerged from a study of blood T cell repertoires in COVID-19. For the study at large: The United States, Italy and Spain supplied acute and convalescent COVID-19 samples. From T cells, B-cell-depleted T cells, or PBMCs came the material, which was cDNA or gDNA.

This CDR3 contains 13 residues. From germline, CDR1 is MNHEY and CDR2 SVGAGI. V gave up 2 bases and J gave up 7 bases, with 11 bases separating them. Seattle patients were enrolled during active infection and followed longitudinally. Original processing methods: Amplification of reference gene primers was used by the study to estimate nucleated cell counts. Sequenced by immunoSEQ multiplex PCR; TCRdb stores in-frame clones only, minus some. D and trimming come from the DNA, and the V and J calls and clone size come from that table. The data hold fewer than 300,000 clones, with roughly nine tenths observed a single time.

Input material: peripheral blood. The chain combines TRBV6-5 with TRBJ1-2; D uncertain. The TCR was taken from a woman younger than 45 with COVID-19, enrolled during active disease. The CDR3 DNA reads TGTGCCAGCAGTTACGAGGGCTTTGGTGGCTACACCTTC. Amino acids: CASSYEGFGGYTF.